This paragraph reports one TCR beta chain. V trimming: 0 bases; J trimming: 6 bases; junction bases outside the gene matches: 5. CDR1 and CDR2 (germline): SGHDT, YYEEEE. The length of the CDR3 is 15 residues. This specimen belongs to a study of blood T cell repertoires in COVID-19. Study in general: Sites in the United States, Italy and Spain provided acute and convalescent COVID-19 samples. The analysed material was cDNA or gDNA that came from T cells, B-cell-depleted T cells, or PBMCs.

Per the original data handling: Reference gene primer amplification gave estimated nucleated cell counts. Method: immunoSEQ multiplex PCR; TCRdb's copy keeps in-frame clones and lacks some. V and J calls and clone size follow that table, whereas D and trimming were derived from the DNA. The sample contains roughly 200,000 clones, roughly 85% of which appear only once. This sequence was found in an older woman with acute or convalescent COVID-19. The sample comprised peripheral blood. The chain combines TRBV5-6 with TRBJ1-2; 10 positions match TRBD1. CDR3 sequence: CASSLAPGTGDGYTF. In DNA, the CDR3 is TGTGCCAGCAGCTTGGCCCCGGGGACAGGGGATGGCTACACCTTC.